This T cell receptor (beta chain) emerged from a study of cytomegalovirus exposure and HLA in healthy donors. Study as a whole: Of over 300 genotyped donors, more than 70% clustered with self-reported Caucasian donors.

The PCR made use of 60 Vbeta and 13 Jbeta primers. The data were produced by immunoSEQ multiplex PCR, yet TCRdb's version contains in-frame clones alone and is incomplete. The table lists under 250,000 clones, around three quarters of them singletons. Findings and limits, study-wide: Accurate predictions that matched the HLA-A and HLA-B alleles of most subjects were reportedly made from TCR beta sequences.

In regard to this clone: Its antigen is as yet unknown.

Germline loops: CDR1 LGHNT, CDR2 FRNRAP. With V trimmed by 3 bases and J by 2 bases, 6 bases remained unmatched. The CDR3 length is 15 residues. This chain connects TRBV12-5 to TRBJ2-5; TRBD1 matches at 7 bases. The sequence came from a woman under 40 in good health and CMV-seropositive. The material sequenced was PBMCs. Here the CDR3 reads CASGFQTGPQETQYF. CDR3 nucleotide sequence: TGTGCTAGTGGTTTCCAGACAGGGCCACAAGAGACCCAGTACTTC.